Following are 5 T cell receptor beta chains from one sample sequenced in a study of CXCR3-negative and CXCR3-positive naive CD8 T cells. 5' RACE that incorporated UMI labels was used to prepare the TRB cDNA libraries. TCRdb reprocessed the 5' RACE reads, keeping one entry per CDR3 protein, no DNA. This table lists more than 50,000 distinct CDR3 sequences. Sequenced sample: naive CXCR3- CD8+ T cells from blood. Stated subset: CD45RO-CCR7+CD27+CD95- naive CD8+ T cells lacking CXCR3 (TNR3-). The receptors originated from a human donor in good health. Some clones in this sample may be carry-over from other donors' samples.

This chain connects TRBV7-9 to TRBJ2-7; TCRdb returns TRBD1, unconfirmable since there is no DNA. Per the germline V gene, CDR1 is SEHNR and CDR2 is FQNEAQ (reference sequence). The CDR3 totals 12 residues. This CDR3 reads CASSGTGSEQYF.

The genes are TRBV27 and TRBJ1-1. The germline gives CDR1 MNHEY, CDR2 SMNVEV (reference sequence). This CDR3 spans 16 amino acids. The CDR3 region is CASSLRIGFMNTEAFF.

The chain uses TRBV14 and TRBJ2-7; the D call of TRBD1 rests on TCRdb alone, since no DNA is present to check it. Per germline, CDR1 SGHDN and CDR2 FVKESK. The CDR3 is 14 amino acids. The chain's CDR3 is CASSQVGVPYEQYF.

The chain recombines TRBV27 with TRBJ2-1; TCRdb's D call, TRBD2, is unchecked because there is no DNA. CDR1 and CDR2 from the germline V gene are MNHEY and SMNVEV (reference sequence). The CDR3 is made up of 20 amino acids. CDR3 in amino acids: CASSGIVLAGGLSSYNEQFF.

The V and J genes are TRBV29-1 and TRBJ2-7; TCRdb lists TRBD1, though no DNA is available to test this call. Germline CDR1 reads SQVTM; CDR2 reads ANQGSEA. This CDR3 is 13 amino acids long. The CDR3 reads CSASRDRDYEQYF.